The 8 T cell receptor beta chains below all came from one sample that was sequenced in a study of T cells in Graves' hyperthyroidism and ophthalmopathy. The TCR beta CDR3 regions underwent amplification using RNA transcripts as the source. An initial round of RT-PCR targeting the TCR CDR3 relied on the HTBI primer set. TCRdb itself ran the multiplex PCR reads through MiXCR, one entry per CDR3 protein. The sample comprises 250,000 to 300,000 distinct CDR3 sequences, 12% to 15% of which are singletons, and 7% to 9% rests with the top ten. The sample comprised blood. The receptors were gathered from a woman aged 40 to 49 with Graves' hyperthyroidism.

The chain employs TRBV7-9 and TRBJ2-7; either TRBD1 or TRBD2 may fit D (5 bases each). The germline V gene has CDR1 SEHNR and CDR2 FQNEAQ (reference sequence). Deletions cut 1 base from V and 6 bases from J, with 16 bases between. This CDR3 is 15 amino acids long. The CDR3 DNA sequence: TGTGCCAGCAGCTTAGGCCCCGCCAGGGACGGCGAGCAGTACTTC. This gives the protein CASSLGPARDGEQYF.

The sample holds many counts of this clonotype. This rearrangement joins TRBV27 to TRBJ1-5; 7 nucleotides align to TRBD1. The ends lost 2 bases at V and 5 bases at J; junction bases unmatched: 3. The CDR3 extends over 14 amino acids. Germline CDR1 MNHEY, CDR2 SMNVEV (reference sequence). The CDR3 coding sequence is TGTGCCAGCAGTTTACTGGGACAGTATCAGCCCCAGCATTTT. Encoded protein: CASSLLGQYQPQHF.

This sequence joins TRBV28 and TRBJ1-5; D is perhaps TRBD1 (6 bases). Germline V CDR1 and CDR2: MDHEN, SYDVKM. Trimming removed 7 bases at V and 6 bases at J, with 16 bases between. This CDR3 is built from 14 residues. CDR3 region: CASNLGGLAQPQHF. The CDR3, as DNA: TGTGCCAGCAATCTCGGGGGGCTGGCTCAGCCCCAGCATTTT.

J is TRBJ2-1 and V is TRBV6-2 or TRBV6-3; 7 nucleotides line up with TRBD1. CDR1 is MNHEY, CDR2 SVGEGT, per germline. The CDR3 loop spans 15 amino acids. J was trimmed by 3 bases and V by 5 bases; bases with no gene match: 7. This CDR3 reads CASSAPTGYYNEQFF. CDR3 in DNA: TGTGCCAGCAGTGCACCGACAGGGTACTACAATGAGCAGTTCTTC.

This clonotype occurred many times. The chain employs TRBV28 and TRBJ2-7; TRBD2 agrees at 8 bases. Germline V gene lookup returns CDR1 MDHEN and CDR2 SYDVKM. The CDR3 totals 16 residues. Trimming cost V 4 bases and J 0 bases; bases outside gene matches: 8. As DNA, the CDR3 is TGTGCCAGCAGTTACCCCATGCGGGAGGACTCCTACGAGCAGTACTTC. This gives the protein CASSYPMREDSYEQYF. The full variable domain, rest sourced from reference TRBV28 and TRBJ2-7, is DVKVTQSSRYLVKRTGEKVFLECVQDMDHENMFWYRQDPGLGLRLIYFSYDVKMKEKGDIPEGYSVSREKKERFSLILESASTNQTSMYLCASSYPMREDSYEQYFGPGTRLTVT.

There are many counts of this clonotype. This chain uses TRBV4-1 with TRBJ1-2; D may be TRBD1 (6 bases). The V and J ends lost 1 base and 8 bases respectively, with 14 bases between them. The CDR3 length is 14 residues. CDR1 and CDR2 (germline): MGHRA, YSYEKL. The CDR3 spells CASSQGRGPVGYTF. The CDR3 nucleotides are TGCGCCAGCAGCCAAGGCAGGGGACCGGTAGGCTACACCTTC.

V usage is TRBV12-3 or TRBV12-4 and J usage is TRBJ2-7; TRBD2 is a possible D gene (6 bases). V dropped 1 base and J dropped 2 bases, with 12 bases sitting between them. There are 15 residues in the CDR3. The CDR3 DNA sequence: TGTGCCAGCAGTTTAGGACCCCTAGCGACCTACGAGCAGTACTTC. Its translation is CASSLGPLATYEQYF.

The sample holds many counts of this clonotype. V usage is TRBV6-1 and J usage is TRBJ2-5, with TRBD1 matching over 7 bases. Trimming removed 1 base from V and 4 bases from J; junction bases left unmatched: 12. The length of the CDR3 is 17 residues. The germline gives CDR1 MNHNS, CDR2 SASEGT. In nucleotides, the CDR3 is TGTGCCAGCAGTGAAGGGATTTCTACAGGGGCCCTAGAGACCCAGTACTTC. This encodes CASSEGISTGALETQYF.